The subject of this entry is one TCR beta chain. The RNA, about 0.45 to 1 ug, was put through reverse transcription using random hexamers. Amplification of TCR beta CDR3 spanned 54 Vbeta and 13 Jbeta via immunoSEQ multiplex PCR. TCRdb fed the immunoSEQ multiplex PCR reads into MiXCR, producing one record per CDR3 protein. The data show approximately 170,000 distinct CDR3 sequences, about 91% seen once. Healthy donors were controls matched for age and sex. TEMRA cells were FACS-enriched and CD8+ and CD4+ T cells negatively isolated. The data were obtained in a study of CD8 T cells in Susac syndrome. The sequenced sample consisted of CD4+ T cells from PBMCs. The sequence was obtained from a human donor in good health.

The CDR3 region is CASSSSRDGNEQFF. CDR3 bases: TGTGCCAGCAGCTCGTCCCGGGACGGCAATGAGCAGTTCTTC. This chain uses TRBV3-1 with TRBJ2-1; D could derive from TRBD1 or TRBD2 (5 bases each). Germline CDR1 LGHDT, CDR2 YNNKEL (reference sequence). This CDR3 spans 14 amino acids. Trimming took 5 bases from V and 6 from J, leaving 14 bases between them.